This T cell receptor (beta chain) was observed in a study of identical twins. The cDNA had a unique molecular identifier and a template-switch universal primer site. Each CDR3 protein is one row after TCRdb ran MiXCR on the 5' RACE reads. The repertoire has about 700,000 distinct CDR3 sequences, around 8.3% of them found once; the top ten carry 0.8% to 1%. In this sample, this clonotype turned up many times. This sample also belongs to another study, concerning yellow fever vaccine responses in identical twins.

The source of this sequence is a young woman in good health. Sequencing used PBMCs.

The CDR3 reads CASSGGLGTDTQYF. In DNA form, the CDR3 reads TGTGCCAGCTCAGGGGGCCTCGGTACAGATACGCAGTATTTT. The genes are TRBV12-3 or TRBV12-4 and TRBJ2-3; 8 bases map to TRBD1. CDR3 length: 14 residues. V shed 8 bases, J shed 3 bases, and the junction held 7 bases outside the gene matches.